This TCR beta chain comes out of a study of T cell responses to AZD1222 COVID-19 vaccine. Details on this clone: Its antigen is unknown.

Broader study findings: After two AZD1222 doses, spike-specific TCR breadth and depth rose versus day 0. Researchers report vaccine-associated CD4 TCRs spanning spike, with dominance at 160-218 and 743-854. Only six or seven AZD1222 recipients were seropositive at baseline. It should be noted that donors were predominantly white British and more often female, and clonal diversity was possibly underestimated.

The repertoire was sequenced with immunoSEQ multiplex PCR; TCRdb's copy has only in-frame clones and lacks some. The sample contains approximately 140,000 clones, roughly 90% of which appear only once. The germline CDR1 and CDR2 sequences are SEHNR and FQNEAQ (reference sequence). CDR3 length: 15 residues. V lost 2 bases and J 8 bases, leaving 15 bases between the germline ends. The chain employs TRBV7-9 and TRBJ1-4, with TRBD1 as a possible D gene (6 bases). This TCR came from an adult who received the AZD1222 COVID-19 vaccine. The sequencing here drew on peripheral blood, taken 28 days after the second AZD1222 dose. The CDR3 is CASSLLGTKSEKLFF. In nucleotides, the CDR3 is TGTGCCAGCAGCTTATTGGGGACAAAGTCGGAAAAACTGTTTTTT.